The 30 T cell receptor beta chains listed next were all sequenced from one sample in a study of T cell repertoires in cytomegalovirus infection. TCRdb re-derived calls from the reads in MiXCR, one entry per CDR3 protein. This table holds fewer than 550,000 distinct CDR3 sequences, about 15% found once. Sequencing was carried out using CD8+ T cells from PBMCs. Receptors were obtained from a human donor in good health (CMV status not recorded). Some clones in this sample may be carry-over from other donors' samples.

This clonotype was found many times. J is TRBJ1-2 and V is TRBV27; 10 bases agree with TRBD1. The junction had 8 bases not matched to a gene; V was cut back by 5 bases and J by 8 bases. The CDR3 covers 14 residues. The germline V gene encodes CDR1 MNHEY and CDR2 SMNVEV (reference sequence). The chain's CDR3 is CASSTGQGSLGYTF. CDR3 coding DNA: TGTGCCAGCAGTACGGGACAGGGGTCTTTAGGCTACACCTTC.

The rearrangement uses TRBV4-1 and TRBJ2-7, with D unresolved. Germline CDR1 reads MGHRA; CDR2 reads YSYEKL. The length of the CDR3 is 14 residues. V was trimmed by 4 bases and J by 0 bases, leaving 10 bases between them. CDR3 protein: CASSLGINSYEQYF. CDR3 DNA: TGCGCCAGCAGCCTGGGCATAAACTCCTACGAGCAGTACTTC.

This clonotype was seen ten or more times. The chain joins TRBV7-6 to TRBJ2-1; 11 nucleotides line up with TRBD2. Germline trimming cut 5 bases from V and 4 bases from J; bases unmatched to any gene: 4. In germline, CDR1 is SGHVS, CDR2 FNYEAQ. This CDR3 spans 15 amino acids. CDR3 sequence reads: CASSHRTSGYNEQFF. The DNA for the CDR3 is TGTGCCAGCAGCCACCGGACTAGCGGGTACAATGAGCAGTTCTTC.

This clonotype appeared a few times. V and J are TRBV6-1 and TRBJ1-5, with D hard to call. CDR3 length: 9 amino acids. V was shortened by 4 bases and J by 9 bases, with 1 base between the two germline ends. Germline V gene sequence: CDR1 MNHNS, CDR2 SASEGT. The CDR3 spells CASSVPQHF. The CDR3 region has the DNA TGTGCCAGCAGTGTGCCCCAGCATTTT.

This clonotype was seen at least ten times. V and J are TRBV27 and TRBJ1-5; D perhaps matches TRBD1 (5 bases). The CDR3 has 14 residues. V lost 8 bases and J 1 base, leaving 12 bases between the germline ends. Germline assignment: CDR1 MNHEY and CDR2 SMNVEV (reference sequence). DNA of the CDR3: TGTGCCAGCTGGGACCTATACAGCAATCAGCCCCAGCATTTT. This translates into CASWDLYSNQPQHF.

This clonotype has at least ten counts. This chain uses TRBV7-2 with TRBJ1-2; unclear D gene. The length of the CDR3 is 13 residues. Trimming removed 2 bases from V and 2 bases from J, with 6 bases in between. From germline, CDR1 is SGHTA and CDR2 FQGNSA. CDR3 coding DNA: TGTGCCAGCAGCTTAAACAGAAACTATGGCTACACCTTC. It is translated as CASSLNRNYGYTF.

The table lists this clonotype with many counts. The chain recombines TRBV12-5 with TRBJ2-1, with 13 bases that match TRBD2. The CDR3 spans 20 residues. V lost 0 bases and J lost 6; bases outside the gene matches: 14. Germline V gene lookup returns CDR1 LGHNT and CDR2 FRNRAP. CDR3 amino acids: CASGLVVKLAGGPGRNEQFF. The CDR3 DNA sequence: TGTGCTAGTGGTTTGGTGGTCAAACTAGCGGGGGGGCCCGGACGCAATGAGCAGTTCTTC.

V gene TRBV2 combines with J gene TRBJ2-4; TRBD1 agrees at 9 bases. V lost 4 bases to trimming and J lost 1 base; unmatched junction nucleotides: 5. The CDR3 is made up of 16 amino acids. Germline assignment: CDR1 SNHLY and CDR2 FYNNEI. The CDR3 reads CASSGGTGTAKNIQYF. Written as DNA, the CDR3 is TGTGCCAGCAGTGGAGGGACAGGGACGGCCAAAAACATTCAGTACTTC.

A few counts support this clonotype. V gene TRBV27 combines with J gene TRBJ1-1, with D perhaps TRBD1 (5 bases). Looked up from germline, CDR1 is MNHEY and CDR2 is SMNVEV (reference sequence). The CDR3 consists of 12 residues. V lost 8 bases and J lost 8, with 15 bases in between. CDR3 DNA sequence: TGTGCCAGCGGTTACCCCGGGGCCGAAGCTTTCTTT. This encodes CASGYPGAEAFF.

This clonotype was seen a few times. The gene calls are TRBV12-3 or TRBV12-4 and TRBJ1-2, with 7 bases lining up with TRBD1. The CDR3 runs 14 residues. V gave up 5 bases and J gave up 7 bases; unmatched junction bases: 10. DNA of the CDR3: TGTGCCAGCAGTAACCCCGGGACAGTGAGTGGCTACACCTTC. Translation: CASSNPGTVSGYTF.

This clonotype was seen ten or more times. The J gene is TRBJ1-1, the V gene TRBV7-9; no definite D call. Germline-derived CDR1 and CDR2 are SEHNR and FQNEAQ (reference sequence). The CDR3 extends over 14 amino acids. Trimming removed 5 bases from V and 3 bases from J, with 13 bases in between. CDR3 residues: CASSVLAEYTEAFF. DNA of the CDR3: TGTGCCAGCAGCGTACTCGCTGAGTACACTGAAGCTTTCTTT.

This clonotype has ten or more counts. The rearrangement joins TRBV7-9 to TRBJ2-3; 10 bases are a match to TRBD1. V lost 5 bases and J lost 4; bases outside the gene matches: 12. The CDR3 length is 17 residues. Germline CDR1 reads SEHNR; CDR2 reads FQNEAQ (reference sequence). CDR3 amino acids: CASSVPAGTGAADTQYF. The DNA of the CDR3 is TGTGCCAGCAGCGTTCCGGCCGGGACAGGGGCGGCAGATACGCAGTATTTT.

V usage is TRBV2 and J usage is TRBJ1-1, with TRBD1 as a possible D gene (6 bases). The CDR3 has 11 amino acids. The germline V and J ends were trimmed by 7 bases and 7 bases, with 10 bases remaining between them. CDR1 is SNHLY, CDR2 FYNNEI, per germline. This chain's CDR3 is CASTRTDEAFF. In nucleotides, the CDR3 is TGTGCCAGCACAAGGACAGATGAAGCTTTCTTT. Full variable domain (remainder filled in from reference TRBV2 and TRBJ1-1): EPEVTQTPSHQVTQMGQEVILRCVPISNHLYFYWYRQILGQKVEFLVSFYNNEISEKSEIFDDQFSVERPDGSNFTLKIRSTKLEDSAMYFCASTRTDEAFFGQGTRLTVV.

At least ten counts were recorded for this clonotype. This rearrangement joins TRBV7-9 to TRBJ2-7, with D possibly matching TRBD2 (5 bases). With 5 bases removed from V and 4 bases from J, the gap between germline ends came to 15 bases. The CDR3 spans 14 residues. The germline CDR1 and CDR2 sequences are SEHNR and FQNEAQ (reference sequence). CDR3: CASSPRHRTYEQYF. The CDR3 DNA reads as TGTGCCAGCAGCCCCCGGCATAGGACTTACGAGCAGTACTTC.

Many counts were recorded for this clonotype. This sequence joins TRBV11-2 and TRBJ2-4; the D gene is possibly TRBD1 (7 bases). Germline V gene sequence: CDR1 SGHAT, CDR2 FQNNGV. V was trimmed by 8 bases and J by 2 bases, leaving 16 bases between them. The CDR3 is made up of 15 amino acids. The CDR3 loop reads CASGGQGGSKNIQYF. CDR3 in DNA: TGTGCCAGCGGAGGCCAGGGGGGATCCAAAAACATTCAGTACTTC.

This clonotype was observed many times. The CDR3 nucleotides read TGTGCCAGCATCACGGACAGGAGGGAGACCCAGTACTTC. Its protein product is CASITDRRETQYF. The chain carries TRBV6-4 and TRBJ2-5; 7 positions match TRBD1. The CDR3 loop spans 13 amino acids. CDR1 is MRHNA, CDR2 SNTAGT, per germline. The trim removed 7 bases at V and 5 bases at J, leaving 7 bases unmatched.

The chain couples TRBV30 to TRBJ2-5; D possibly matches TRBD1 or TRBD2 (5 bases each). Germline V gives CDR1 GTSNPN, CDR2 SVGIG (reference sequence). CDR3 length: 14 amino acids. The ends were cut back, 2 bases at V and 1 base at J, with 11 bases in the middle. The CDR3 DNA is TGTGCCTGGAGTACGGGGCAGGCCCAAGAGACCCAGTACTTC. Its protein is CAWSTGQAQETQYF.

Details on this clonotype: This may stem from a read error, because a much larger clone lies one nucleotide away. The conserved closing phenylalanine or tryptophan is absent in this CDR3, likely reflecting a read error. DNA for the CDR3: TGTGCCAGCAGTCCCCTGGCAGGGGGGAACTACAATGAGCAGTTCTTA. Translated, it gives CASSPLAGGNYNEQFL. The V gene is TRBV28, the J gene TRBJ2-1; maybe TRBD1 (7 bases). Between the trimmed V and J ends, which lost 5 bases and 3 bases, there was a span of 17 bases. Germline V gene sequence: CDR1 MDHEN, CDR2 SYDVKM. This CDR3 has 16 residues.

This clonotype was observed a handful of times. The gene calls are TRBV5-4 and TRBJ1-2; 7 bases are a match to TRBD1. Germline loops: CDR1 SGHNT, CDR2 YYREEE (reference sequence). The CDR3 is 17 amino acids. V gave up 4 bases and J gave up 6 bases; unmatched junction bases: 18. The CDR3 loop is CASSPRSGTVDVDGYTF. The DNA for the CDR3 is TGTGCCAGCAGCCCAAGATCCGGGACAGTGGATGTGGATGGCTACACCTTC.

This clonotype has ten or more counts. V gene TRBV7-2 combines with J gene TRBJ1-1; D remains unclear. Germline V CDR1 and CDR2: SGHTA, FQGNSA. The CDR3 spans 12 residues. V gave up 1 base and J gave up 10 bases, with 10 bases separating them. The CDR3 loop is CASSLEGFGAFF. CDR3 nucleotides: TGTGCCAGCAGCTTAGAAGGGTTTGGAGCTTTCTTT.

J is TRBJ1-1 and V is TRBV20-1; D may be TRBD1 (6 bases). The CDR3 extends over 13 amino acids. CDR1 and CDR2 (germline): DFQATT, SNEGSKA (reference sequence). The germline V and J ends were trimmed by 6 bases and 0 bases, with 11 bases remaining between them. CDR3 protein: CSAPQGMNTEAFF. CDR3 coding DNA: TGCAGTGCCCCACAGGGAATGAACACTGAAGCTTTCTTT.

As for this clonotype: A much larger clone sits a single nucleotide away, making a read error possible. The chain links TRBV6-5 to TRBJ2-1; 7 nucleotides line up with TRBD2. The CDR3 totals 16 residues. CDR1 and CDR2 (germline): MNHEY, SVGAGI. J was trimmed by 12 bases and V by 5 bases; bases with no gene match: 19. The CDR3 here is CASSTLTAGLLHGQFF. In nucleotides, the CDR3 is TGTGCCAGCAGTACCCTTACAGCGGGGCTCCTCCATGGGCAGTTCTTC.

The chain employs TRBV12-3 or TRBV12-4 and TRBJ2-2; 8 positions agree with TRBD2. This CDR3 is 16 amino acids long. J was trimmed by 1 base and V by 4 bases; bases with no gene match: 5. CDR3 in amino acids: CASSSHGGENTGELFF. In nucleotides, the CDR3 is TGTGCCAGCAGTTCCCACGGGGGGGAGAACACCGGGGAGCTGTTTTTT.

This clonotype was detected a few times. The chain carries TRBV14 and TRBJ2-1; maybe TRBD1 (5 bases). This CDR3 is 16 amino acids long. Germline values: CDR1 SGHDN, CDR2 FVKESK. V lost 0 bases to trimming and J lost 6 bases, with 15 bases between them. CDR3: CASSQDLRGFGNEQFF. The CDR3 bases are TGTGCCAGCAGCCAAGATCTTAGGGGATTCGGCAATGAGCAGTTCTTC. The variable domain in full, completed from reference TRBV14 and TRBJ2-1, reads EAGVTQFPSHSVIEKGQTVTLRCDPISGHDNLYWYRRVMGKEIKFLLHFVKESKQDESGMPNNRFLAERTGGTYSTLKVQPAELEDSGVYFCASSQDLRGFGNEQFFGPGTRLTVL.

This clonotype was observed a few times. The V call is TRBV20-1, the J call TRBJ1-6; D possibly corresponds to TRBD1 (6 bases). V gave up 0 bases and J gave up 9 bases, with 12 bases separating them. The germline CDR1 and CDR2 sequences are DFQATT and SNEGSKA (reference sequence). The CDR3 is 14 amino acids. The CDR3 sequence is CSARERGARSPLHF. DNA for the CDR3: TGCAGTGCTAGAGAGCGGGGGGCACGTTCACCCCTCCACTTT.

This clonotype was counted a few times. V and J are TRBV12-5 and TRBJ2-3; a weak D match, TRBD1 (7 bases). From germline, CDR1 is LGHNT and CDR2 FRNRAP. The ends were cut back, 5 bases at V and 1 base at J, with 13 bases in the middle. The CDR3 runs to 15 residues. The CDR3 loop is CASGLRRGRTDTQYF. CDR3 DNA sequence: TGTGCTAGTGGTCTCCGGAGGGGGCGCACAGATACGCAGTATTTT. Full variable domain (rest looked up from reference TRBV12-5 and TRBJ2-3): DARVTQTPRHKVTEMGQEVTMRCQPILGHNTVFWYRQTMMQGLELLAYFRNRAPLDDSGMPKDRFSAEMPDATLATLKIQPSEPRDSAVYFCASGLRRGRTDTQYFGPGTRLTVL.

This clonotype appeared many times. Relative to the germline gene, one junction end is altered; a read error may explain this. The CDR3 DNA reads TGTGCCAGCAGCTACTCGAGGAACACTGAAGCTTTCTTT. Amino acids: CASSYSRNTEAFF. The rearrangement uses TRBV6-6 and TRBJ1-1; no reliable D call. The CDR3 spans 13 residues. The germline V gene encodes CDR1 MNHNY and CDR2 SVGAGI (reference sequence).

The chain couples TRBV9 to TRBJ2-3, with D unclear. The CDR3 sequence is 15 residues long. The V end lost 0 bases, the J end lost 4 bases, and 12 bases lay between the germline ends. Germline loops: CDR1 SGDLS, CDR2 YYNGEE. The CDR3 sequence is CASSVEWATPDTQYF. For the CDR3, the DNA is TGTGCCAGCAGCGTAGAGTGGGCTACCCCAGATACGCAGTATTTT.

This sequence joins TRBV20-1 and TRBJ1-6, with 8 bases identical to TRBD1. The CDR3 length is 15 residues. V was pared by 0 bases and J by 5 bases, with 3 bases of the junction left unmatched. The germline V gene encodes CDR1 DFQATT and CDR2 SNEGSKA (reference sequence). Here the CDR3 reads CSARDLDRDNSPLHF. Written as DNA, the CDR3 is TGCAGTGCTAGAGATCTGGACAGGGATAATTCACCCCTCCACTTT.

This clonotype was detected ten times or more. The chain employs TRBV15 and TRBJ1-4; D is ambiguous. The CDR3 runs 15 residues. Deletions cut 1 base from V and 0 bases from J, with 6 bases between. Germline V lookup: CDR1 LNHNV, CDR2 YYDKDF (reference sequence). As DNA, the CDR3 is TGTGCCACCAGCAGAGTGGATGCAACTAATGAAAAACTGTTTTTT. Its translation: CATSRVDATNEKLFF.